This T cell receptor (beta chain) was sequenced in a study of OX40 agonist ivuxolimab in advanced cancers. General study findings and limits: The work left the antigen specificity of expanded peripheral T cells undetermined. The study found among the lowest clonal expansion in partial responders at 0.1-3.0 mg/kg.

Repertoires were generated with immunoSEQ multiplex PCR, while TCRdb's copy carries only in-frame clones and drops some. The sample contains roughly 77,000 clones, roughly 80% of which appear only once. Of note for this clone: The antigen is unknown.

This receptor was obtained from an adult with an advanced solid tumor such as melanoma, head and neck, liver or kidney cancer. This specimen consisted of CD4+ or CD8+ T cells sorted from blood, obtained in a trial of the OX40 agonist ivuxolimab.

This CDR3 is CASSLGRKLTSGGLSSYNEQFF. The CDR3 region has the DNA TGCGCCAGCAGCTTGGGACGAAAACTGACTAGCGGGGGCCTGAGCTCCTACAATGAGCAGTTCTTC. J is TRBJ2-1 and V is TRBV5-1, with TRBD2 identical over 12 bases. The CDR3 loop spans 22 amino acids. J gave up 0 bases and V 0 bases, and 16 bases lay outside the gene matches. CDR1 is SGHRS and CDR2 is YFSETQ in the germline V gene.